The text below deals with one T cell receptor (beta chain). Its target is unknown. These data belong to a study of cytomegalovirus exposure and HLA in healthy donors. PCR employed 60 Vbeta and 13 Jbeta primers. Profiling relied on immunoSEQ multiplex PCR, and the TCRdb table lists in-frame clones only, not all of them. The sample has about 89,000 clones, approximately 81% seen once. Study-level findings and limits: Among CMV-associated TCR beta chains, most appeared HLA-restricted in a later analysis.

The germline V gene has CDR1 SEHNR and CDR2 FQNEAQ (reference sequence). The CDR3 spans 14 residues. With 4 bases clipped from V and 13 bases from J, the junction kept 10 bases outside the gene matches. This TCR came from a man aged 40-50 years in good health and CMV-seropositive. The material sequenced was PBMCs. The chain carries TRBV7-9 and TRBJ2-5, with 12 bases matching TRBD2. DNA for the CDR3: TGTGCCAGCAGCTCCGACGGACTAGCGGGGAAATGGTACTTC. Translated, it gives CASSSDGLAGKWYF.